This T cell receptor beta chain was documented in a study of early T cells in non-severe SARS-CoV-2 infection. This clonotype was counted between two and nine times. Individually, cDNA molecules had unique molecular identifiers attached to them. MiXCR, applied by TCRdb to the 5' RACE reads, yields one record per CDR3 protein. The sample lists roughly 70,000 distinct CDR3 sequences, about 17% occurring once. Germline lookup yields CDR1 DFQATT and CDR2 SNEGSKA (reference sequence). This CDR3 comprises 14 residues. With 1 base removed from V and 9 bases from J, the gap between germline ends came to 13 bases.

V gene TRBV20-1 combines with J gene TRBJ1-6; D possibly corresponds to TRBD1 (6 bases). The sample consisted of whole blood, taken at baseline. The TCR originated in an adult who was a healthcare worker with PCR-confirmed SARS-CoV-2 infection or an uninfected control (not recorded which). The CDR3 loop is CSARAAGASSPLHF. The CDR3 DNA sequence: TGCAGTGCTAGAGCGGCGGGGGCCTCTTCACCCCTCCACTTT.